Presented here are 16 T cell receptor beta chains from one specimen sequenced in a study of cytomegalovirus exposure and HLA in healthy donors. Assay used: immunoSEQ multiplex PCR; TCRdb lists only in-frame clones, some missing. The sample includes about 120,000 clones, over 75% of them seen just once. The specimen sequenced was PBMCs. These receptors were taken from a woman in her twenties or thirties in good health and CMV-seronegative.

This clone was observed a single time. The V call is TRBV12-5, the J call TRBJ1-5; possibly TRBD1 for D (6 bases). Trimming removed 6 bases at V and 7 bases at J, with 16 bases between. Germline-derived CDR1 and CDR2 are LGHNT and FRNRAP. This CDR3 contains 14 residues. This chain's CDR3 is CASGYLQGGQPQHF. The CDR3 nucleotides read TGTGCTAGTGGGTATTTACAGGGCGGACAGCCCCAGCATTTT.

The V gene is TRBV4-3, the J gene TRBJ2-3, with 10 bases that match TRBD2. The V segment lost 6 bases and the J segment 5 bases; nucleotides outside the gene matches: 5. CDR1 and CDR2 from the germline V gene are LGHNA and YSLEER. The CDR3 is 14 residues long. CDR3 residues: CASSIAGGRDTQYF. CDR3 nucleotide sequence: TGCGCCAGCAGTATAGCGGGGGGTAGAGATACGCAGTATTTT.

CDR3 protein: CASSQPGTLGEKLFF. CDR3 nucleotide sequence: TGCGCCAGCAGCCAACCCGGGACACTGGGGGAAAAACTGTTTTTT. This chain links TRBV4-1 with TRBJ1-4; possible D gene TRBD1, 6 bases. Trimming pared 2 bases from V and 8 bases from J, leaving 15 bases between. CDR3 length: 15 residues. The V gene's germline CDR1 is MGHRA and CDR2 YSYEKL.

This clone was recorded once. V is TRBV7-2 and J is TRBJ1-3; D ambiguous. Germline CDR1 SGHTA, CDR2 FQGNSA. There are 16 residues in the CDR3. V dropped 6 bases and J dropped 0 bases, with 15 bases sitting between them. CDR3 residues: CASSPSGSFSGNTIYF. In nucleotides, the CDR3 is TGTGCCAGCAGTCCTAGCGGCAGCTTCTCTGGAAACACCATATATTTT. Full variable domain (outside the CDR3, taken from reference TRBV7-2 and TRBJ1-3): GAGVSQSPSNKVTEKGKDVELRCDPISGHTALYWYRQSLGQGLEFLIYFQGNSAPDKSGLPSDRFSAERTGGSVSTLTIQRTQQEDSAVYLCASSPSGSFSGNTIYFGEGSWLTVV.

The J gene is TRBJ2-2, the V gene TRBV29-1; D gene uncertain. In germline, CDR1 is SQVTM, CDR2 ANQGSEA. V lost 6 bases and J 0 bases, leaving 11 bases between the germline ends. The CDR3 spans 14 residues. The DNA for the CDR3 is TGCAGCGTAACAGCATTAACGAACACCGGGGAGCTGTTTTTT. Protein product: CSVTALTNTGELFF.

This chain uses TRBV4-3 with TRBJ2-3, with TRBD2 matching over 10 bases. This CDR3 spans 17 amino acids. V dropped 1 base and J dropped 3; count of bases not matched to a gene: 7. Germline assignment: CDR1 LGHNA and CDR2 YSLEER. CDR3 residues: CASSQVQRGGPTDTQYF. The CDR3 DNA follows: TGCGCCAGCAGCCAAGTGCAGCGGGGGGGACCAACAGATACGCAGTATTTT.

J is TRBJ2-7 and V is TRBV11-1; TRBD2 might be the D (6 bases). The germline CDR1 and CDR2 sequences are SGHAT and FQDESV (reference sequence). The CDR3 totals 14 residues. V dropped 6 bases and J dropped 4 bases, with 16 bases sitting between them. The CDR3 DNA sequence: TGTGCCAGCAGGTTGGATCGGGGGAGGTACGAGCAGTACTTC. This encodes CASRLDRGRYEQYF.

The chain joins TRBV5-1 to TRBJ1-4; TRBD1 matches 10 bases. V gave up 0 bases and J gave up 2 bases; unmatched junction bases: 4. The germline gives CDR1 SGHRS, CDR2 YFSETQ. This CDR3 has 17 amino acids. Here the CDR3 reads CASSLAGTGATNEKLFF. The CDR3 bases are TGCGCCAGCAGCTTGGCCGGGACAGGGGCGACTAATGAAAAACTGTTTTTT.

V usage is TRBV4-3 and J usage is TRBJ1-1; D not certain. The length of the CDR3 is 13 residues. Germline V gene data show CDR1 as LGHNA and CDR2 as YSLEER. The germline V and J ends were trimmed by 0 bases and 4 bases, with 6 bases remaining between them. CDR3 in DNA: TGCGCCAGCAGCCAAGACGAGGGCACTGAAGCTTTCTTT. This translates into CASSQDEGTEAFF.

This clone has more than one count but fewer than ten. The J gene is TRBJ1-5, the V gene TRBV2; 11 nucleotides agree with TRBD1. This CDR3 spans 15 amino acids. Germline V gives CDR1 SNHLY, CDR2 FYNNEI. After removal of 5 bases from V and 6 bases from J, the junction contained 6 bases not matched to a gene. The CDR3 region is CASSTGTGGIQPQHF. The CDR3 DNA reads TGTGCCAGCAGTACCGGGACAGGGGGGATTCAGCCCCAGCATTTT.

The chain recombines TRBV5-1 with TRBJ2-1; the match to TRBD1 covers 7 bases. This CDR3 is 15 amino acids long. V gave up 4 bases and J gave up 4 bases; unmatched junction bases: 8. The germline V gene encodes CDR1 SGHRS and CDR2 YFSETQ. CDR3 coding DNA: TGCGCCAGCAGCAGACAGGGTGGAGAGTACAATGAGCAGTTCTTC. Translated, it gives CASSRQGGEYNEQFF.

This clone was seen a few times. The J gene is TRBJ1-6, the V gene TRBV7-9, with a tentative D call TRBD1 (6 bases). The CDR3 sequence is 14 residues long. Per the germline V gene, CDR1 is SEHNR and CDR2 is FQNEAQ (reference sequence). With 10 bases removed from V and 9 bases from J, the gap between germline ends came to 19 bases. CDR3 coding DNA: TGTGCCATCGAGCCGGGGGGCTTCAGTTCACCCCTCCACTTT. This codes for CAIEPGGFSSPLHF.

This clone was recorded at least ten times. This specimen includes other DNA sequences encoding the same CDR3. This chain uses TRBV6-5 with TRBJ1-5, with D possibly being TRBD1 (6 bases). Germline V CDR1 and CDR2: MNHEY, SVGAGI. This CDR3 contains 15 residues. V was pared by 0 bases and J by 4 bases, with 10 bases between. CDR3 DNA: TGTGCCAGCAGTTACTCAGGACAGCCTAATCAGCCCCAGCATTTT. It is translated as CASSYSGQPNQPQHF.

The chain carries TRBV27 and TRBJ2-7, with 8 bases identical to TRBD1. There are 14 residues in the CDR3. The germline CDR1 and CDR2 sequences are MNHEY and SMNVEV (reference sequence). V shed 4 bases, J shed 7 bases, and the junction held 9 bases outside the gene matches. The CDR3 nucleotides read TGTGCCAGCAGTTATGGGCCAGGGGGCTGGGAGCAGTACTTC. Protein product: CASSYGPGGWEQYF.

The chain recombines TRBV14 with TRBJ1-2, with D hard to call. V shed 4 bases and J shed 3 bases, with 12 bases lying between them. Germline-derived CDR1 and CDR2 are SGHDN and FVKESK. The CDR3 extends over 14 amino acids. The CDR3 loop reads CASSPISTYYGYTF. The CDR3 DNA is TGTGCCAGCAGCCCTATCTCAACCTACTATGGCTACACCTTC.

This chain joins TRBV19 and TRBJ2-5; D is unresolved. CDR3 length: 11 residues. V was trimmed by 5 bases and J by 6 bases, leaving 7 bases between them. The germline V gene has CDR1 LNHDA and CDR2 SQIVND (reference sequence). The CDR3 here is CASSDIQTQYF. Written as DNA, the CDR3 is TGTGCCAGTAGTGACATCCAGACCCAGTACTTC.